This TCR beta chain was captured by sequencing in a study of blood T cell repertoires in COVID-19. Looking at the study overall: Sites in the United States, Italy and Spain provided acute and convalescent COVID-19 samples. T cells, B-cell-depleted T cells, or PBMCs provided the cDNA or gDNA that served as material.

As handled by the study authors: Scientists estimated how many nucleated cells there were by amplifying reference gene primers. Assay used: immunoSEQ multiplex PCR; TCRdb lists only in-frame clones, some missing. V and J calls and clone size are as listed in that table; D and trimming were resolved from the DNA. In the table there are 350,000 to 450,000 clones, 85% of which are singletons. Trimming pared 6 bases from V and 1 base from J, leaving 10 bases between. The CDR3 is 14 amino acids. Looked up from germline, CDR1 is ENHRY and CDR2 is SYGVKD. The chain employs TRBV10-3 and TRBJ2-1, with D tentatively TRBD2 (6 bases). Material for sequencing was peripheral blood. This receptor was obtained from a woman between 18 and 29 years old with acute or convalescent COVID-19. CDR3 residues: CAISGDSSYNEQFF. In DNA, the CDR3 is TGTGCCATCAGCGGGGACTCATCCTACAATGAGCAGTTCTTC.